The clone carrying this T cell receptor (beta chain) was seen at least ten times. Its antigen remains unidentified. The sample comes from a study of T cells in Graves' hyperthyroidism and ophthalmopathy. Whole-study findings and limits: By a 13 V-J model, ophthalmopathy was set apart from stable hyperthyroidism.

Among the patients, aged 18 to 65, hyperthyroidism was newly diagnosed and had lasted under 2 months. From more than 9.5 ml of fresh peripheral blood, PBMCs were isolated. Looked up from germline, CDR1 is GTSNPN and CDR2 is SVGIG (reference sequence). The CDR3 is 15 amino acids. Trimming took 0 bases from V and 5 from J; bases not matched to a gene: 8. From RNA transcripts, TCR beta CDR3 regions were amplified. First-round RT-PCR with HTBI primers amplified the TCR CDR3 region. TCRdb called the multiplex PCR reads again in MiXCR, with one record for every CDR3 protein. The sample includes under 250,000 distinct CDR3 sequences, under 20% of them seen just once.

This TCR was recovered from a man aged 50-60 years with Graves' hyperthyroidism. This chain uses TRBV30 with TRBJ2-3; 7 bases map to TRBD2. The sequencing input was blood. The CDR3 sequence is CAWSVLAGVGDTQYF. DNA of the CDR3: TGTGCCTGGAGTGTACTCGCGGGAGTGGGAGATACGCAGTATTTT.